This T cell receptor beta chain was obtained from a study of T cells in Graves' hyperthyroidism and ophthalmopathy. This clonotype was observed at least ten times. Regions amplified from RNA transcripts were the TCR beta CDR3 regions. HTBI primers were the set used in a first-round RT-PCR of the TCR CDR3. TCRdb redid the calling of the multiplex PCR reads with MiXCR, one entry per CDR3 protein. The sample has around 350,000 distinct CDR3 sequences; roughly 15% are singletons. This CDR3 contains 13 residues. CDR1 and CDR2 (germline): DFQATT, SNEGSKA (reference sequence). V lost 3 bases and J lost 3, with 9 bases in between.

The sequence was obtained from a woman in her sixties with Graves' ophthalmopathy. Sample: blood. The V and J genes are TRBV20-1 and TRBJ2-1; unclear D gene. CDR3 in DNA: TGCAGTGCTAGGAGTCAGGACTACAATGAGCAGTTCTTC. Amino acid sequence: CSARSQDYNEQFF.